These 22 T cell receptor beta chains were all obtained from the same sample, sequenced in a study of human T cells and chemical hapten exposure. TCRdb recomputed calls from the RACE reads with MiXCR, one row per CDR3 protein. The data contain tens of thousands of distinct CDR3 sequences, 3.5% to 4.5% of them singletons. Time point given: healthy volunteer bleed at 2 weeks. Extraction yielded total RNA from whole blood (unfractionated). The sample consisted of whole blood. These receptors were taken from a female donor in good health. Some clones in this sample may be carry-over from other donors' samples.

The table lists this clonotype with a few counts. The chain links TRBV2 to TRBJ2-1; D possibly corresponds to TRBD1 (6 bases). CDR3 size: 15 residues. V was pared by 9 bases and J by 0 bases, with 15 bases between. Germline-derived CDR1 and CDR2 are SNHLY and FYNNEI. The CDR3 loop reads CASRDTGSSYNEQFF. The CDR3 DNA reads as TGTGCCAGTCGTGATACAGGGAGCTCCTACAATGAGCAGTTCTTC.

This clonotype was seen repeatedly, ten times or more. CDR3 in amino acids: CASLMGRNYGYTF. DNA for the CDR3: TGTGCCAGTTTAATGGGACGGAACTATGGCTACACCTTC. V is TRBV2 and J is TRBJ1-2, with D maybe TRBD1 (5 bases). Germline values: CDR1 SNHLY, CDR2 FYNNEI. V lost 9 bases and J 2 bases, leaving 13 bases between the germline ends. The CDR3 runs to 13 residues. Looking up the rest from reference TRBV2 and TRBJ1-2 gives the full variable domain: EPEVTQTPSHQVTQMGQEVILRCVPISNHLYFYWYRQILGQKVEFLVSFYNNEISEKSEIFDDQFSVERPDGSNFTLKIRSTKLEDSAMYFCASLMGRNYGYTFGSGTRLTVV.

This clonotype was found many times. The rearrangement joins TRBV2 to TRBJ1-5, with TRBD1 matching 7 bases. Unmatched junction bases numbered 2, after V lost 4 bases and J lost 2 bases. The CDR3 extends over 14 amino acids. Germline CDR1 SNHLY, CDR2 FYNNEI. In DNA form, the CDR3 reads TGTGCCAGCAGTGGAACAGGGGGCAATCAGCCCCAGCATTTT. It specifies CASSGTGGNQPQHF.

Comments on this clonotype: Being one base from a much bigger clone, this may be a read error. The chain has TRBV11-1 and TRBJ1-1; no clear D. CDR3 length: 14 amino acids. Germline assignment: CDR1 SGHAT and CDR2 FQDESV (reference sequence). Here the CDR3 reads CASNQNLRGTEAVF. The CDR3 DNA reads TGTGCCAGCAACCAGAACCTAAGAGGCACTGAAGCTGTCTTT.

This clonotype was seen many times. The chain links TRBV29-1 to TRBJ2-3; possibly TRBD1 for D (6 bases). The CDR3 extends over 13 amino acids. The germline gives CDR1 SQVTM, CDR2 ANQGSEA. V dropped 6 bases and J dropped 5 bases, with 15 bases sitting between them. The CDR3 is CSVRQAMGDTQYF. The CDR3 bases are TGCAGCGTAAGACAGGCGATGGGAGATACGCAGTATTTT.

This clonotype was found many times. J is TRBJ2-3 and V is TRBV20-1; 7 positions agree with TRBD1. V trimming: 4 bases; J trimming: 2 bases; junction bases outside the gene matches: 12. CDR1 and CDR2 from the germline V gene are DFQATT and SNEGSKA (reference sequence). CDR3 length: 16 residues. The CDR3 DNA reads TGCAGTGCTATCGACCAAGACAGGGCTTTCACAGATACGCAGTATTTT. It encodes CSAIDQDRAFTDTQYF.

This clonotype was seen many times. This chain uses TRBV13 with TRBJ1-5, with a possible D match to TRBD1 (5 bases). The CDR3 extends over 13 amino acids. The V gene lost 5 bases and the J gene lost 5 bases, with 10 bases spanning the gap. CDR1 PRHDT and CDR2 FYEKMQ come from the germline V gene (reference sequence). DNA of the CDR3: TGTGCCAGCAGCCGACAGAGAGATCAGCCCCAGCATTTT. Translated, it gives CASSRQRDQPQHF.

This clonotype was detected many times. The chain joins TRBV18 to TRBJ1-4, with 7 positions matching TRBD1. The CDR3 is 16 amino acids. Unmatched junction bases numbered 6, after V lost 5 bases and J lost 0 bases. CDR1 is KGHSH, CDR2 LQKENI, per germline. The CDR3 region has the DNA TGTGCCAGCTCAACGGGACAGATTGCAACTAATGAAAAACTGTTTTTT. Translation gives CASSTGQIATNEKLFF.

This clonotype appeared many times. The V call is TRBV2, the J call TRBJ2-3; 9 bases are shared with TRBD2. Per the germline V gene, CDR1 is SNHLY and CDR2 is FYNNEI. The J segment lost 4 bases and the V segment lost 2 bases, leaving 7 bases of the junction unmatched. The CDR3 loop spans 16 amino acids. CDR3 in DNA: TGTGCCAGCAGTGAAAACAAGCGGGGGGTGGCAGATACGCAGTATTTT. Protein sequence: CASSENKRGVADTQYF. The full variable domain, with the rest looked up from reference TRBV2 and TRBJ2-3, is EPEVTQTPSHQVTQMGQEVILRCVPISNHLYFYWYRQILGQKVEFLVSFYNNEISEKSEIFDDQFSVERPDGSNFTLKIRSTKLEDSAMYFCASSENKRGVADTQYFGPGTRLTVL.

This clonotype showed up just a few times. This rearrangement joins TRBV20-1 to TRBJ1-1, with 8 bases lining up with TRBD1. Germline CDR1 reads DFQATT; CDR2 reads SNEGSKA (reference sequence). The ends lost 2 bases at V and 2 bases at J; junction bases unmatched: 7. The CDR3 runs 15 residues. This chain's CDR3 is CSARPLGQGNTEAFF. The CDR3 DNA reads TGCAGTGCTAGACCATTAGGACAGGGCAACACTGAAGCTTTCTTT.

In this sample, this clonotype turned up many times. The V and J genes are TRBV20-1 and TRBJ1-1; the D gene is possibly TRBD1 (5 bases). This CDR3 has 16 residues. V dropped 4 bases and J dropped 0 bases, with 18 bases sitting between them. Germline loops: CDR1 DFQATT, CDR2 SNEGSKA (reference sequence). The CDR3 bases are TGCAGTGCTATCCCACCCTGGGGCAGCTTGAACACTGAAGCTTTCTTT. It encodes CSAIPPWGSLNTEAFF.

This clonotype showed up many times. The CDR3 nucleotides are TGTGCCAGCTCAGACGGGACTAGGGGTGAAGCTTTCTTT. Translated, it gives CASSDGTRGEAFF. The chain couples TRBV18 to TRBJ1-1, with D maybe TRBD1 (5 bases). Trimming took 5 bases from V and 7 from J, leaving 14 bases between them. Germline CDR1 and CDR2: KGHSH and LQKENI. The CDR3 consists of 13 residues.

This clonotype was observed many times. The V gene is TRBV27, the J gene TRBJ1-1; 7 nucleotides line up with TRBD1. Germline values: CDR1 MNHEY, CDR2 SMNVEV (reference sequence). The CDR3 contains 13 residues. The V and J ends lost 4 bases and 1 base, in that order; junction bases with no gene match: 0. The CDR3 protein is CASSWTGNTEAFF. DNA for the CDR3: TGTGCCAGCAGTTGGACAGGGAACACTGAAGCTTTCTTT.

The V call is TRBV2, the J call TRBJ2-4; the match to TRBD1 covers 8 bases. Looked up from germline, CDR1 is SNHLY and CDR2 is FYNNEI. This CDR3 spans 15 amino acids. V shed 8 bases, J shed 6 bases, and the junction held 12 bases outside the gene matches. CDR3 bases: TGTGCCAGCTCTGGCAGGGGGCTAGAGCTAAACATTCAGTACTTC. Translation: CASSGRGLELNIQYF.

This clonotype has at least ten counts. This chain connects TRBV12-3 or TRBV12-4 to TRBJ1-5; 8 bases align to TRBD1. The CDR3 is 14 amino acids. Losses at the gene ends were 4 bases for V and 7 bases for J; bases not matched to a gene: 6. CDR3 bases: TGTGCCAGCAGTTGGGCAGACAGGGGACAGCCCCAGCATTTT. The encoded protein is CASSWADRGQPQHF.

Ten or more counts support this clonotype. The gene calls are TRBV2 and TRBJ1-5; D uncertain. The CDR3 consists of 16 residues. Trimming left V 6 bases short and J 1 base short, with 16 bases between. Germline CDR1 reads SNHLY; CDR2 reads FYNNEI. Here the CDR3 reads CASSLDYASSNQPQHF. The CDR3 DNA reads TGTGCCAGCAGCCTCGATTATGCCTCGAGCAATCAGCCCCAGCATTTT.

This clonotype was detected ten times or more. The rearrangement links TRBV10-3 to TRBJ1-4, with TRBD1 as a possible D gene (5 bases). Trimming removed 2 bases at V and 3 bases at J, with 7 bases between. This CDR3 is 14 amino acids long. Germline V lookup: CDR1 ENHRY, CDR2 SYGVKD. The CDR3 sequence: CAISEGGSNEKLFF. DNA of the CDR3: TGTGCCATCAGTGAGGGGGGATCTAATGAAAAACTGTTTTTT.

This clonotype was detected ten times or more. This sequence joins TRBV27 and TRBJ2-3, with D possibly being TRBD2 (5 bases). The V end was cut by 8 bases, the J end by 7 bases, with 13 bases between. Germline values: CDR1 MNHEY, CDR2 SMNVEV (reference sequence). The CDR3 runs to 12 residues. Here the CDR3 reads CASSGLDHTQYF. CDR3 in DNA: TGTGCCAGCTCTGGACTCGATCATACGCAGTATTTT.

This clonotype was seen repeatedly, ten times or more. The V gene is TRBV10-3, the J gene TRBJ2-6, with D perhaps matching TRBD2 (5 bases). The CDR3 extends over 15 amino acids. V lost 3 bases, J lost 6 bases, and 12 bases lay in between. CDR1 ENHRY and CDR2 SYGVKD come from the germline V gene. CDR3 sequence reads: CAISDGGLSANVLTF. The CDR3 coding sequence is TGTGCCATCAGTGACGGAGGCCTGTCGGCCAACGTCCTGACTTTC.

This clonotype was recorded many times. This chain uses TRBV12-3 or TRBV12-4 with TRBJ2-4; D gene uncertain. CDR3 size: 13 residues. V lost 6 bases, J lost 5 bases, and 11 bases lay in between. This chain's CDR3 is CASSPSRENIQYF. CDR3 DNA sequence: TGTGCCAGCAGCCCCAGTCGGGAAAACATTCAGTACTTC.

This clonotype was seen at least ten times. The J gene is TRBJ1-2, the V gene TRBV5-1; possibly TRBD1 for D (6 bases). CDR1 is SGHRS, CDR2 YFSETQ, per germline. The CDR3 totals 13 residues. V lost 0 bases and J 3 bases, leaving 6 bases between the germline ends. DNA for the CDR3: TGCGCCAGCAGCTTGGCAGGGGACTATGGCTACACCTTC. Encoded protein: CASSLAGDYGYTF.

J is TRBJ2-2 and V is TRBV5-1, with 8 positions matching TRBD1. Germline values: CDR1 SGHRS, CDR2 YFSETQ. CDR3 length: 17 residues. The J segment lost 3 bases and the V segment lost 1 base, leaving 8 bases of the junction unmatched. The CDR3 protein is CASSLPQGAWDTGELFF. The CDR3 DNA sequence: TGCGCCAGCAGCTTGCCGCAGGGGGCGTGGGACACCGGGGAGCTGTTTTTT. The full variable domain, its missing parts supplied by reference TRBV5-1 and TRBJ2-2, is KAGVTQTPRYLIKTRGQQVTLSCSPISGHRSVSWYQQTPGQGLQFLFEYFSETQRNKGNFPGRFSGRQFSNSRSEMNVSTLELGDSALYLCASSLPQGAWDTGELFFGEGSRLTVL.